This T cell receptor beta chain stems from a study of a mutant IDH1 vaccine in newly diagnosed glioma (dated by TCRdb to about 2021). For the wider study: Vaccination began 4-6 weeks after radiotherapy alone, or alongside temozolomide cycles in the chemotherapy-containing groups. Prior to enrollment, standard therapy consisting of radiotherapy alone, temozolomide alone, or radiochemotherapy with temozolomide had been administered to patients, with the combination being received by most patients. Peripheral blood was collected at six visits: V03 (baseline), V05, V07, V10, V12 and V13. The week-35 safety follow-up was designated visit V12, and the week-47 end of study was designated visit V13. Of the roughly 32 treated patients, 62.5% were male and around 40% were female, and a mean age of roughly 40 years was recorded. Longitudinal TCRB deep sequencing was done for 25 to 30 treated patients, wherever samples were available for exploratory analyses.

From the cysteine through the phenylalanine, the CDR3 covers 15 amino acids. Left in the record is the CDR3 DNA by itself, 45 bases read in frame from the first base. The germline V gene (reference sequence) sets CDR1 to PRHDT and CDR2 to FYEKMQ. The germline ends are 18 bases apart after V is trimmed by 5 bases and J by 4 bases. Details on this clone: Its binding antigen is unknown. No base quality information exists; no much larger clone differs at one position.

The full study reports these points: No apparent relationship was observed between pseudoprogression and alterations in the top peripheral T cell clonotypes detected by TCRB sequencing. Immune responses induced by the vaccine were seen in approximately 93% of patients across multiple MHC alleles. PBMC samples for TCRB deep sequencing were selected based on availability. According to the authors, sample limitations meant that analyses of patient blood samples could not be reproduced.

This specimen's time point label, per the study, means: week 35, safety follow-up. Every vaccine dose consisted of 300 ug of a 20-mer mutant IDH1 peptide in Montanide, administered subcutaneously together with topical imiquimod. Across visits V03 through V10, patients got a total of eight vaccinations, given in weeks 1, 3, 5, 7, 11, 15, 19 and 23. Donors had newly diagnosed WHO grade 3 or 4 IDH1-mutant astrocytomas with loss of nuclear ATRX. The samples were drawn from NOA16, a multicentre, single-arm, open-label phase I trial in Germany that tested a mutant IDH1 peptide vaccine in humans for the first time. Genomic DNA for TCRB sequencing was extracted from EDTA blood using the DNeasy Blood and Tissue Kit. Library preparation employed the immunoSEQ multiplex PCR assay. The hsTCRB Kit was used according to the manufacturer's protocol to amplify rearranged TCR beta chain sequences. Sequencing of TCRB libraries was carried out on an Illumina MiSeq. The original pipeline was this. The proprietary platform of the kit vendor was used for demultiplexing, trimming and gene mapping. The immuneACCESS repertoire file appears here via TCRdb, limited to in-frame rearrangements. These files lack a portion of the clones; in checked studies, under half of the deficit traces to unresolved V genes, and the cause of the others is not known. V and J calls and clone size are copied from that table; D and trimming were computed from the DNA. In this sample the table shows fewer than 45,000 clones, about 86% of which occur a single time. Approximately 4.7% of the sample rests with the top ten.

The V and J genes are TRBV13 and TRBJ2-7; the D gene lacks a confident call. The sequences come from PBMCs, collected from a glioma patient whose treatment included an IDH1 peptide vaccine. The clonotype was recovered from a woman aged 40 to 50 with glioma. Some clones in this sample may be carry-over from other donors' samples. CDR3 sequence: CASSLRSLNLYEQYF. Read as DNA, the sequence is TGTGCCAGCAGCCTCCGGTCATTAAACTTGTACGAGCAGTACTTC.